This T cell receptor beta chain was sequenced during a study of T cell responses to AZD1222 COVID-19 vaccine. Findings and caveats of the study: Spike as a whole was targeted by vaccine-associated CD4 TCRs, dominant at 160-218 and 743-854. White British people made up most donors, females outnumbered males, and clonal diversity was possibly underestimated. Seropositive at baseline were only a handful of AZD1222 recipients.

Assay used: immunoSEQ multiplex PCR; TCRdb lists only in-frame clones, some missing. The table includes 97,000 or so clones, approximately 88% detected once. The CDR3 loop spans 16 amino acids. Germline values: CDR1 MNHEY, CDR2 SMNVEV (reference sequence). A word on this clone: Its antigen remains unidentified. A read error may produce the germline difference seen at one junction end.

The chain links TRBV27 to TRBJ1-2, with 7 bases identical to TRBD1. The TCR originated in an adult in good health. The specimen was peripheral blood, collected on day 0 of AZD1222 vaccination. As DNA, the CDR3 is TGTGCCAGCAGTTCATGGTCACCACAGGGGCTCTATGGCCACACCTTC. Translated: CASSSWSPQGLYGHTF.